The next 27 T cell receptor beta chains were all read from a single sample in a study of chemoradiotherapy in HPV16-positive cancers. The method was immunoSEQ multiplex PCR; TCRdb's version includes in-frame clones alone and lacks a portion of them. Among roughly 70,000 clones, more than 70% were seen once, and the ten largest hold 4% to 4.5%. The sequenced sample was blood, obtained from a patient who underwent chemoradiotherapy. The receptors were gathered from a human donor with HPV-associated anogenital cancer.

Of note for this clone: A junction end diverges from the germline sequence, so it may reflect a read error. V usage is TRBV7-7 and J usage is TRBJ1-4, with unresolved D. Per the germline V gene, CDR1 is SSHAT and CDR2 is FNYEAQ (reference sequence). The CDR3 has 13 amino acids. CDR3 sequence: CASSLGPNEKLFF. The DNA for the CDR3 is TGTGCTAGCAGCTTAGGGCCTAATGAAAAACTGTTTTTT.

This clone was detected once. The CDR3 reads CASSGGVSYEQYF. CDR3 coding DNA: TGCGCCAGCAGCGGGGGGGTCTCCTACGAGCAGTACTTC. This rearrangement joins TRBV10-2 to TRBJ2-7; the match to TRBD2 covers 8 bases. Germline assignment: CDR1 WSHSY and CDR2 SAAADI. J gave up 0 bases and V 6 bases, and 1 base lay outside the gene matches. The CDR3 is made up of 13 amino acids.

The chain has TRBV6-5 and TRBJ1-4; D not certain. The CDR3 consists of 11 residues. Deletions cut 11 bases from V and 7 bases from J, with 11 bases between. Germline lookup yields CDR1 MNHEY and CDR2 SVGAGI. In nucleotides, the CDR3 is TGTGCCCTAAAGAAAGGTGAAAAACTGTTTTTT. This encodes CALKKGEKLFF.

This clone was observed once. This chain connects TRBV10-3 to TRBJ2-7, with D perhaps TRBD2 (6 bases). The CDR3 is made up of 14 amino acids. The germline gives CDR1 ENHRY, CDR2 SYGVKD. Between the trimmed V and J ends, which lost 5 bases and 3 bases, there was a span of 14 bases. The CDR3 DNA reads TGTGCCATCAGTACAGCCGGGACTTTCTACGAGCAGTACTTC. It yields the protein CAISTAGTFYEQYF.

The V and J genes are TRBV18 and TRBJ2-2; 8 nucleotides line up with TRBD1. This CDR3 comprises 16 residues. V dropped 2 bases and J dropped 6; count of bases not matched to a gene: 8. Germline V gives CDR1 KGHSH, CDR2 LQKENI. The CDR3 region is CASSPTDRGVPGELFF. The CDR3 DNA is TGTGCCAGCTCACCAACCGACAGGGGTGTACCCGGGGAGCTGTTTTTT. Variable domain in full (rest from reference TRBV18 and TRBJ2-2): NAGVMQNPRHLVRRRGQEARLRCSPMKGHSHVYWYRQLPEEGLKFMVYLQKENIIDESGMPKERFSAEFPKEGPSILRIQQVVRGDSAAYFCASSPTDRGVPGELFFGEGSRLTVL.

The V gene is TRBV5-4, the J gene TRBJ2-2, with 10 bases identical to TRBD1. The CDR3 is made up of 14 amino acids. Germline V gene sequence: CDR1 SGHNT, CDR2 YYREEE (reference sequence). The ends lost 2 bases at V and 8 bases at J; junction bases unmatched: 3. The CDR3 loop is CASSFGTGAGELFF. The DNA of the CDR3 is TGTGCCAGCAGCTTCGGGACAGGGGCTGGGGAGCTGTTTTTT.

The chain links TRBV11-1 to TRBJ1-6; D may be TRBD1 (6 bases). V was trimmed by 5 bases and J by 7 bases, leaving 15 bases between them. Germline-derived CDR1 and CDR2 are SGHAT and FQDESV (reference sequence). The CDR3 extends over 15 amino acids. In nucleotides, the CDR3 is TGTGCCAGCAGCGTCACAGGGATCGACAATTCACCCCTCCACTTT. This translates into CASSVTGIDNSPLHF.

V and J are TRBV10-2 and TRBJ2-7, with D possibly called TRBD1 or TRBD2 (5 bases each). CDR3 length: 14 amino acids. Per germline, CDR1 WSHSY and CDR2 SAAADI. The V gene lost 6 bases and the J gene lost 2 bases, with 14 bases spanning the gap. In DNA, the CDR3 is TGCGCCAGCAGGACGGGGCAGGCAACCTACGAGCAGTACTTC. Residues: CASRTGQATYEQYF.

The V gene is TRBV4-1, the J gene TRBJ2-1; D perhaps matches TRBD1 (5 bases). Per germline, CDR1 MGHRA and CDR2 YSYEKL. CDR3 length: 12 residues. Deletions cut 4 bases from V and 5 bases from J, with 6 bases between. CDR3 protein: CASSPDNNEQFF. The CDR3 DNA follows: TGCGCCAGCAGCCCGGACAACAATGAGCAGTTCTTC.

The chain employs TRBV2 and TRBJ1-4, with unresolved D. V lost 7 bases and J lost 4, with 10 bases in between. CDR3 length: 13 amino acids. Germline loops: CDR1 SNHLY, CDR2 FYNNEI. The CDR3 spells CASISDINEKLFF. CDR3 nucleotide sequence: TGTGCCAGCATCTCGGATATTAATGAAAAACTGTTTTTT.

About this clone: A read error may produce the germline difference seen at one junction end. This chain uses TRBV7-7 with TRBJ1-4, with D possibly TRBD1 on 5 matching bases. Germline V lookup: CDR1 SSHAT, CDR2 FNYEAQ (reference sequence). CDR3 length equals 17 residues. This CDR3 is CASSIYEVTGANEKLFF. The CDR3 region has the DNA TGTGCTAGCAGCATTTACGAGGTGACGGGGGCTAATGAAAAACTGTTTTTT.

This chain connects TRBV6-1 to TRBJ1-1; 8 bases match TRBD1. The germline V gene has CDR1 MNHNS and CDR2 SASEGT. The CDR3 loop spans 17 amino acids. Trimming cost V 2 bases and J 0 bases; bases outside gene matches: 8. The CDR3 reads CASSEIWTGSLNTEAFF. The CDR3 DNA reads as TGTGCCAGCAGTGAAATCTGGACAGGGAGCCTGAACACTGAAGCTTTCTTT.

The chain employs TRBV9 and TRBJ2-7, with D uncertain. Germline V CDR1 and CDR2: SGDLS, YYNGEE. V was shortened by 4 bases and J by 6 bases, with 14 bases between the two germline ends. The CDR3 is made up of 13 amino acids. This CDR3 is CASSLSPGIEQYF. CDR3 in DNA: TGTGCCAGCAGCCTTAGCCCTGGGATCGAGCAGTACTTC.

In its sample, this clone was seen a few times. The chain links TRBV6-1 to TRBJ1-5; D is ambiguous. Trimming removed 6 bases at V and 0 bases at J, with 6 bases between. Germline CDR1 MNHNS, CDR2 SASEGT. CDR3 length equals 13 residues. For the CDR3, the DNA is TGTGCCAGCAGGTGGGATAGCAATCAGCCCCAGCATTTT. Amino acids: CASRWDSNQPQHF.

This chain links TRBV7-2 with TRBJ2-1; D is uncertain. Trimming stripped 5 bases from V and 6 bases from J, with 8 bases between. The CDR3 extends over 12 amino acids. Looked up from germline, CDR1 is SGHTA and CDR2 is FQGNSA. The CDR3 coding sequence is TGTGCCAGCAGCAAGACTGCCAATGAGCAGTTCTTC. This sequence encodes CASSKTANEQFF. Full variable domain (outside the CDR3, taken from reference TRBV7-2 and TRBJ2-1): GAGVSQSPSNKVTEKGKDVELRCDPISGHTALYWYRQSLGQGLEFLIYFQGNSAPDKSGLPSDRFSAERTGGSVSTLTIQRTQQEDSAVYLCASSKTANEQFFGPGTRLTVL.

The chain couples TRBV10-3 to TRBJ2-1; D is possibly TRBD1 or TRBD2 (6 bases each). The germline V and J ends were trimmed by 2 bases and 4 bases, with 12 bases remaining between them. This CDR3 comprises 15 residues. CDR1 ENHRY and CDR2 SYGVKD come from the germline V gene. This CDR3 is CAISEGAGQYNEQFF. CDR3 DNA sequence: TGTGCCATCAGTGAGGGGGCGGGACAATACAATGAGCAGTTCTTC.

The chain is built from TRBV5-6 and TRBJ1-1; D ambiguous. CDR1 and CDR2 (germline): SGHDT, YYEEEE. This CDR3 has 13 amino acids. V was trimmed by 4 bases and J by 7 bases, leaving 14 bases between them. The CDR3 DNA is TGTGCCAGCAGCCCCCAGCGCTTTGATGAAGCTTTCTTT. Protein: CASSPQRFDEAFF.

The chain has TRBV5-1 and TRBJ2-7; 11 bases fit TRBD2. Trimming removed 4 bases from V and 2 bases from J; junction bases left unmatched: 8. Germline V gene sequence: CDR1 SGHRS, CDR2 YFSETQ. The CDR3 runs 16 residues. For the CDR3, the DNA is TGCGCCAGCAGCATCGGACTAGCGGGCCAGCCCTACGAGCAGTACTTC. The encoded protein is CASSIGLAGQPYEQYF.

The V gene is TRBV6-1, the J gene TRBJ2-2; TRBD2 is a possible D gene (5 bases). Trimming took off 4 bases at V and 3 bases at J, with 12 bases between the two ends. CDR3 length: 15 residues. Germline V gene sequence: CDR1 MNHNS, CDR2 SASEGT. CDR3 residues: CASSVPGSDTGELFF. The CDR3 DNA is TGTGCCAGCAGTGTTCCGGGGTCGGACACCGGGGAGCTGTTTTTT.

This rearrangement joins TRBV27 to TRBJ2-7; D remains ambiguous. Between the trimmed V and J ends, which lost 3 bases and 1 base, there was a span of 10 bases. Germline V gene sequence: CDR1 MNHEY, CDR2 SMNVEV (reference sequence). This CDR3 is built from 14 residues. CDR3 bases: TGTGCCAGCAGTTTTTCACAAGCTTCCTACGAGCAGTACTTC. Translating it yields CASSFSQASYEQYF.

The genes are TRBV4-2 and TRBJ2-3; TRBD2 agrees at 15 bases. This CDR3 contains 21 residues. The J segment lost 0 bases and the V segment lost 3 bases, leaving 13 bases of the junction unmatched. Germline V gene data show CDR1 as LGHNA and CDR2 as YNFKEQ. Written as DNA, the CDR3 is TGTGCCAGCAGCCAGTATGGGACTAGCGGGAGGCCCTTCCTTAGCACAGATACGCAGTATTTT. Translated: CASSQYGTSGRPFLSTDTQYF.

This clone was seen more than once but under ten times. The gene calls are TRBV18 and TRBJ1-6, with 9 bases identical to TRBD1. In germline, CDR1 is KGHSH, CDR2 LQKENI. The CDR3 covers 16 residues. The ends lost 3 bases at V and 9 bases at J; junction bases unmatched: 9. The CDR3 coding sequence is TGTGCCAGCTCACCCTTTACAGGGGGCAAAGGTTCACCCCTCCACTTT. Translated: CASSPFTGGKGSPLHF.

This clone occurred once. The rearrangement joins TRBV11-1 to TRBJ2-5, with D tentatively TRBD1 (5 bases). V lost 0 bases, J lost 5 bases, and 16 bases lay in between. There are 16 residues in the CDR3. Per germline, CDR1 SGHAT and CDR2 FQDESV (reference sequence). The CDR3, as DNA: TGTGCCAGCAGCTTAGCTAAGGCAGGGCCGCGGGAGACCCAGTACTTC. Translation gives CASSLAKAGPRETQYF.

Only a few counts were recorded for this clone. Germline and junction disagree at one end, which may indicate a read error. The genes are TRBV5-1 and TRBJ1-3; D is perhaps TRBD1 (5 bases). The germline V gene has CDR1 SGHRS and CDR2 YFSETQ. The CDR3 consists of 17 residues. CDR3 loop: CASRLDIGAPAGNTIYF. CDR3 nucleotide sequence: TGCGCCAGCAGGCTGGATATAGGGGCTCCCGCTGGTAACACCATATATTTT.

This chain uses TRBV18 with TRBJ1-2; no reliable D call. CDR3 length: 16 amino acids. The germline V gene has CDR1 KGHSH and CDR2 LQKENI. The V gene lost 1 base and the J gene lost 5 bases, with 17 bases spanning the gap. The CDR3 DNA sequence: TGTGCCAGCTCACCACGTGCAAGGACCGAGCTTTATGGCTACACCTTC. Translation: CASSPRARTELYGYTF.

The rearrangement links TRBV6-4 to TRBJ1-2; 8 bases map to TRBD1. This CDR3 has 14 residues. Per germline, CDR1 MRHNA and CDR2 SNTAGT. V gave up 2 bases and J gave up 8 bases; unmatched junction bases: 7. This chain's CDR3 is CASSDPGTGDGYTF. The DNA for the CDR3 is TGTGCCAGCAGTGACCCCGGGACAGGCGACGGCTACACCTTC.

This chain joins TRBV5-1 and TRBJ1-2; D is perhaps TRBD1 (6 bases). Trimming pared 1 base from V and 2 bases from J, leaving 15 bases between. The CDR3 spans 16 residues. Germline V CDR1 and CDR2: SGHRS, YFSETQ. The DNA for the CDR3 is TGCGCCAGCAGCTTGAATGGGGACATATCCAACTATGGCTACACCTTC. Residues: CASSLNGDISNYGYTF.